Reported below is one TCR beta chain. Its matching antigen is unknown. The data belong to a study of OX40 agonist ivuxolimab in advanced cancers. In the study overall: Patients were infused with ivuxolimab every 2 weeks at 0.01 to 10 mg/kg. The dose-escalation cohort had hepatocellular carcinoma, melanoma, renal cell or head and neck cancer. The eligibility criteria allowed prior anti-PD-1, anti-PD-L1 or anti-CTLA-4 therapy, and approximately 40% had some.

Study observations and caveats: Expanded clones tended on average to be more numerous among CD8+ T cells than CD4+.

Trimming took 2 bases from V and 2 from J, leaving 9 bases between them. The CDR3 is 14 residues long. Germline lookup yields CDR1 MNHNS and CDR2 SASEGT. Data came from immunoSEQ multiplex PCR; TCRdb stores just in-frame clones and leaves some out. This sample has 95,000 to 150,000 clones, with around 93% found just once. The source is an adult with an advanced solid tumor such as melanoma, head and neck, liver or kidney cancer. The chain has TRBV6-1 and TRBJ1-2, with D unresolved. The sequencing used CD4+ or CD8+ T cells sorted from blood, collected in a trial of the OX40 agonist ivuxolimab. DNA of the CDR3: TGTGCCAGCAGTGAAAGGGCAGGAAACTATGGCTACACCTTC. Amino acids: CASSERAGNYGYTF.